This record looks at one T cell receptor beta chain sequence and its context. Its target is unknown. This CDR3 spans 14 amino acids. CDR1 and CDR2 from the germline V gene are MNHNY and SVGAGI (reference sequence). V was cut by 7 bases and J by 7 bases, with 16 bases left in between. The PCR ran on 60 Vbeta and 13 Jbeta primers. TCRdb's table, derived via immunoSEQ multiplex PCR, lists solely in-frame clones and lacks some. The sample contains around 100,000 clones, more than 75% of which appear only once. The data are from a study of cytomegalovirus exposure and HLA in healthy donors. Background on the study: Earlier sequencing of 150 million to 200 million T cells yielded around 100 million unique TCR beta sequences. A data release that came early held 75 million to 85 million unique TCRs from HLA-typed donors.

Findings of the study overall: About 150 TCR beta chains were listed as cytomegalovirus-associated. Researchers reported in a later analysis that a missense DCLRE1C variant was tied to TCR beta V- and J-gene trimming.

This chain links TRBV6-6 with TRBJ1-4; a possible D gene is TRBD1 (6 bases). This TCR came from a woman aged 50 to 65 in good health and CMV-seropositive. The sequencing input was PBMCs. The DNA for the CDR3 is TGTGCCAGCACCCTGTGGGGGGGCGTTGAAAAACTGTTTTTT. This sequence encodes CASTLWGGVEKLFF.